The 5 T cell receptor beta chains listed next were all sequenced from one sample in a study of T cells in Graves' hyperthyroidism and ophthalmopathy. RNA transcripts were the template for amplifying TCR beta CDR3 regions. Primed by the HTBI set, a first-round RT-PCR was run on the TCR CDR3. TCRdb reprocessed the multiplex PCR reads via MiXCR and lists one record per CDR3 protein. The sample has about 560,000 distinct CDR3 sequences, 15% to 20% seen once. Source material: blood. The source is a woman under 30 with Graves' hyperthyroidism.

The rearrangement links TRBV20-1 to TRBJ2-7; the match to TRBD1 covers 9 bases. Germline V lookup: CDR1 DFQATT, CDR2 SNEGSKA (reference sequence). With 6 bases clipped from V and 0 bases from J, the junction kept 6 bases outside the gene matches. There are 14 residues in the CDR3. CDR3 sequence reads: CSATGTGSSYEQYF. Written as DNA, the CDR3 is TGCAGTGCCACCGGGACAGGGAGCTCCTACGAGCAGTACTTC.

This clonotype was counted a few times. This chain links TRBV7-9 with TRBJ1-6; D not resolved. CDR3 length: 16 amino acids. Germline V lookup: CDR1 SEHNR, CDR2 FQNEAQ (reference sequence). Trimming shortened V by 4 bases and J by 8 bases, and 18 bases separated the two germline ends. Written as DNA, the CDR3 is TGTGCCAGCAGCTCACCAGAGTGGACTACGGATTCACCCCTCCACTTT. It encodes CASSSPEWTTDSPLHF.

This clonotype was seen a few times. The rearrangement links TRBV29-1 to TRBJ2-1, with 14 bases aligning to TRBD2. The J segment lost 9 bases and the V segment lost 7 bases, leaving 11 bases of the junction unmatched. Per the germline V gene, CDR1 is SQVTM and CDR2 is ANQGSEA. CDR3 length: 15 residues. The CDR3 here is CSAPPGLAGVGEQFF. CDR3 coding DNA: TGCAGCGCGCCACCGGGACTAGCGGGAGTCGGTGAGCAGTTCTTC.

Comment on this clonotype: This may be a read error, as it is one base from a much larger clone. The chain has TRBV20-1 and TRBJ2-7; D gene uncertain. Looked up from germline, CDR1 is DFQATT and CDR2 is SNEGSKA (reference sequence). There are 13 residues in the CDR3. The CDR3 DNA sequence: TGCAGTGTTACGGGTCTAGGGTTTTACGAGCCGTACTTC. This sequence encodes CSVTGLGFYEPYF.

The chain is built from TRBV29-1 and TRBJ2-6, with TRBD2 identical over 9 bases. This CDR3 spans 13 amino acids. The junction had 2 bases not matched to a gene; V was cut back by 7 bases and J by 4 bases. Germline CDR1 SQVTM, CDR2 ANQGSEA. The CDR3 DNA is TGCAGCGCCAGCGGGGGGGGGGCCAACGTCCTGACTTTC. Translating gives CSASGGGANVLTF.